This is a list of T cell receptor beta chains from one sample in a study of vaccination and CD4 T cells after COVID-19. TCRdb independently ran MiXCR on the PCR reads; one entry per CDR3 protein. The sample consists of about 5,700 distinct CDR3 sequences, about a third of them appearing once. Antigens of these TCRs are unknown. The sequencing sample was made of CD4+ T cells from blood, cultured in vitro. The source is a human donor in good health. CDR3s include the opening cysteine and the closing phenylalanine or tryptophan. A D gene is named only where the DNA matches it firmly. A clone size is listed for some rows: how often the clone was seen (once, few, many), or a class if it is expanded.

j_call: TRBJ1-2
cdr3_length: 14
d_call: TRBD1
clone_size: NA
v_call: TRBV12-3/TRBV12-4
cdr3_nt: TGTGCCACAAAGACAGGGATGGACTACTATGGCTACACCTTC
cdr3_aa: CATKTGMDYYGYTF

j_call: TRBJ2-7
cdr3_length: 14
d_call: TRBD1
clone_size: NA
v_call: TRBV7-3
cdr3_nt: TGTGCCAGCAGCTCCGGGACAGGGACACGCGAGCAGTACTTC
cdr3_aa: CASSSGTGTREQYF

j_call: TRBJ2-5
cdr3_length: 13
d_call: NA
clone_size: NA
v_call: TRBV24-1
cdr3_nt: TGTGCCACCAGTCCGTCGGGGAGCGAGACCCAGTACTTC
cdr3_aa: CATSPSGSETQYF

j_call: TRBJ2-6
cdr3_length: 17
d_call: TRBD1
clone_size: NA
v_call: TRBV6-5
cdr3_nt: TGTGCCAGCAGTTCCGCTTCACAGGGGGTAGGGGCCAACGTCCTGACTTTC
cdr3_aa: CASSSASQGVGANVLTF

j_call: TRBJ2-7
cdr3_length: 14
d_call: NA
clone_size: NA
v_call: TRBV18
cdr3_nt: TGTGCCAGCTCACCTCTTGACAGTCAATACGAGCAGTACTTC
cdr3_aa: CASSPLDSQYEQYF

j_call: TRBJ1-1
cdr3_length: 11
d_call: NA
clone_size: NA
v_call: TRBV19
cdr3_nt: TGTGCCAGTGGGCAGGGAGCTGAAGCTTTCTTT
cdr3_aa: CASGQGAEAFF

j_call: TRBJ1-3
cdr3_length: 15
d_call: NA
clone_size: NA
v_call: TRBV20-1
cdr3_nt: TGCAGTGCTAGGAGGCCGGCAGGGGATGGAAACACCATATATTTT
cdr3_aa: CSARRPAGDGNTIYF

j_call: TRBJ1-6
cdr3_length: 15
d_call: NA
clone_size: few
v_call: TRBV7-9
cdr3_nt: TGTGCCAGCAGCCTGGACGGAGCCATAAGATCACCCCTCCACTTT
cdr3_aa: CASSLDGAIRSPLHF

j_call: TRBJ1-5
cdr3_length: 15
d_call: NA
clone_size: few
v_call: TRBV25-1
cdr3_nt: TGTGCCAGCAGTGAATATCGACACCAATCTCAGCCCCAGCATTTT
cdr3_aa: CASSEYRHQSQPQHF

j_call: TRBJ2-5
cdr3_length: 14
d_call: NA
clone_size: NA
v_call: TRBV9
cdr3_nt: TGTGCCAGCAGAGGGCCGGGACCCGGAGAGACCCAGTACTTC
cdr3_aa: CASRGPGPGETQYF

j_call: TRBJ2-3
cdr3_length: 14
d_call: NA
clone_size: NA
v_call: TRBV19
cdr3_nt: TGTGCCAGTAGTATATGGTCGCGGGCAGATACGCAGTATTTT
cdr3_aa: CASSIWSRADTQYF

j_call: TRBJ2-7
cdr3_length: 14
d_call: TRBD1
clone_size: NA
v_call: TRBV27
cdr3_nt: TGTGCCAGCAGTTTTGGACAGGGTTCCTACGAGCAGTACTTC
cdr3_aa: CASSFGQGSYEQYF

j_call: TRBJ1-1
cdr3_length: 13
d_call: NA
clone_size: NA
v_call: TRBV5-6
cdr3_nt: TGTGCCAGCACCTTGACACCGAACACTGAAGCTTTCTTT
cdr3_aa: CASTLTPNTEAFF

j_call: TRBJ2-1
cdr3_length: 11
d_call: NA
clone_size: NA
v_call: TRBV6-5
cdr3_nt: TGTGCCAGCAGTTACAGCGATGAGCAGTTCTTC
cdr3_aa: CASSYSDEQFF

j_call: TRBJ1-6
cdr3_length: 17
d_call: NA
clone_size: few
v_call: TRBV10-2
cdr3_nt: TGCGCCAGCAGTGAGTTTATAGGGGCTGGGACTAATTCACCCCTCCACTTT
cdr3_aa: CASSEFIGAGTNSPLHF

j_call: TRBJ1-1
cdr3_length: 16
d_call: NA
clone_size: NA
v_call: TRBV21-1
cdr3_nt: TGTGCCAGCAGCCATTCGGGGGGGCGATTCTGCACTGAAGCTTTCTTT
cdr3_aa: CASSHSGGRFCTEAFF

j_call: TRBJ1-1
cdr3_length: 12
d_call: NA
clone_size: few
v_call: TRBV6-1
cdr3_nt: TGTGCCAGCAGTGGGGAGAAGGCTGAAGCTTTCTTT
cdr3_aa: CASSGEKAEAFF

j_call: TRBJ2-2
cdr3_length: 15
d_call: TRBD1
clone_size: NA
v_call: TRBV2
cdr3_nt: TGTGCCAGCAAAAGGGACAGGGGAGGCACCGGGGAGCTGTTTTTT
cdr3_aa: CASKRDRGGTGELFF

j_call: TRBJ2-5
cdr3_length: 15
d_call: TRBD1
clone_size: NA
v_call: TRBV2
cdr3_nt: TGTGCCAGCAGTGTGGGACAGGGGGCCGGAGAGACCCAGTACTTC
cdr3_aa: CASSVGQGAGETQYF

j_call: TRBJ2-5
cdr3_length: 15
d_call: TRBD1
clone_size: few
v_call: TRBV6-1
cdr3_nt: TGTGCCAGCAGCCCGCCGACAGGGATGGAAGAGACCCAGTACTTC
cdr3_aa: CASSPPTGMEETQYF

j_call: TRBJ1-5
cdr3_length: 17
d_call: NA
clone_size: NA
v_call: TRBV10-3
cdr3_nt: TGTGCCATCAGTGAGCCAGTGGGATCTGCTGGCAATCAGCCCCAGCATTTT
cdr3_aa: CAISEPVGSAGNQPQHF

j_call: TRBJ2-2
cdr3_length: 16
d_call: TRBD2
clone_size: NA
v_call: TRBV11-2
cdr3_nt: TGTGCCAGCAGAACCGTAGCGGGGGAAAACACCGGGGAGCTGTTTTTT
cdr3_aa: CASRTVAGENTGELFF

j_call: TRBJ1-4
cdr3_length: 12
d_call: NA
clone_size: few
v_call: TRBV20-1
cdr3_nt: TGCAGTGCTAGAGCCCCGGGTGAAAAACTGTTTTTT
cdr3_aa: CSARAPGEKLFF

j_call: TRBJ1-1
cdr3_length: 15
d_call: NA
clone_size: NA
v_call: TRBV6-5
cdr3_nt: TGTGCCAGCAGTTACTCGAGAGGGGCCGGCACTGAAGCTTTCTTT
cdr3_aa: CASSYSRGAGTEAFF

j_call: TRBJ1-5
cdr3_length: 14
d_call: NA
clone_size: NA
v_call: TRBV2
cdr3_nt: TGTGCCAGCAGTACGACAGATAGCAATCAGCCCCAGCATTTT
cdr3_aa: CASSTTDSNQPQHF

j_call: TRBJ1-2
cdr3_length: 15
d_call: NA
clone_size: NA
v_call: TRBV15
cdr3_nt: TGTGCCACCAGCAGAGATCGGGGCAGACACTATGGCTACACCTTC
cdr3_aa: CATSRDRGRHYGYTF

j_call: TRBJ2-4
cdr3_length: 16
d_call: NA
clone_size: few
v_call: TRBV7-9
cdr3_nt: TGTGCCAGCAGTTTCCAAGCGGGACAGGCTAAAAACATTCAGTACTTC
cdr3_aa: CASSFQAGQAKNIQYF

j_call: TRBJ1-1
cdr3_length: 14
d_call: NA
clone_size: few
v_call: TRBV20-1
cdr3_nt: TGCAGTGCTAGTCGGGGACACCTGAACACTGAAGCTTTCTTT
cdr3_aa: CSASRGHLNTEAFF

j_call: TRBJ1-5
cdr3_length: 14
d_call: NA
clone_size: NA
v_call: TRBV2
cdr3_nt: TGTGCCAGCAGTGAACAAGGAAAAAATCAGCCCCAGCATTTT
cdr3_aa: CASSEQGKNQPQHF

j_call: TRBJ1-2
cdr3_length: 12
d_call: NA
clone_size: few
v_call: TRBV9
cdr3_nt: TGTGCCAGCAGCGTCGACAGCTATGGCTACACCTTC
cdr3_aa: CASSVDSYGYTF

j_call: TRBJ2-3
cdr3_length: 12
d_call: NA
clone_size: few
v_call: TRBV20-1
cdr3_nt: TGCAGTGCTAGAGCTAGGACAGATACGCAGTATTTT
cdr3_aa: CSARARTDTQYF

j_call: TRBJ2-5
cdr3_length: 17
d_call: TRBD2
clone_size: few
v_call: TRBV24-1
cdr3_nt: TGTGCCACCAGTGGTGGACTAGCGGGGGGCTCACAGGAGACCCAGTACTTC
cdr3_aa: CATSGGLAGGSQETQYF